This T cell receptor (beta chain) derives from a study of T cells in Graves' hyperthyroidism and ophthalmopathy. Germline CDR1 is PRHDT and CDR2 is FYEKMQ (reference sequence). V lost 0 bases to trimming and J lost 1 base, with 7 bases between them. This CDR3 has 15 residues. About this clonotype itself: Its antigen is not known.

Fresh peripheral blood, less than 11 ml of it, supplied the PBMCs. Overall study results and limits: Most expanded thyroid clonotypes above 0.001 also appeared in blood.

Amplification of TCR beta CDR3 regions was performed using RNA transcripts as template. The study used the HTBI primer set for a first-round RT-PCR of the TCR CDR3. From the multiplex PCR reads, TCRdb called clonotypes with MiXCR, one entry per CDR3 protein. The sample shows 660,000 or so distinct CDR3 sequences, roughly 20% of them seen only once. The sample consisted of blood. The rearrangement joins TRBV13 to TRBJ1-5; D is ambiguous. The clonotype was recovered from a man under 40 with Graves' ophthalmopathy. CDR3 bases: TGTGCCAGCAGCTTAGGGTTAGAGAGCAATCAGCCCCAGCATTTT. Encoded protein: CASSLGLESNQPQHF. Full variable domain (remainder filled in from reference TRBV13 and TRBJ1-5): AAGVIQSPRHLIKEKRETATLKCYPIPRHDTVYWYQQGPGQDPQFLISFYEKMQSDKGSIPDRFSAQQFSDYHSELNMSSLELGDSALYFCASSLGLESNQPQHFGDGTRLSIL.